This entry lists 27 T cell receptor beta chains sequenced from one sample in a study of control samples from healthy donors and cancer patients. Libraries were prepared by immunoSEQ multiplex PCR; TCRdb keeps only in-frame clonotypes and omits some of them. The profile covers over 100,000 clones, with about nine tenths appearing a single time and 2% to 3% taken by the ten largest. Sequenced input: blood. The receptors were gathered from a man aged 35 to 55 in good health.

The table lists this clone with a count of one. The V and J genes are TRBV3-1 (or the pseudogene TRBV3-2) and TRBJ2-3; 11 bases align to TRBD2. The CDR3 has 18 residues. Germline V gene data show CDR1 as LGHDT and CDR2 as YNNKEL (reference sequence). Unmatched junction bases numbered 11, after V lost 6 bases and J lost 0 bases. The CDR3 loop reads CASSPFTTSGGSTDTQYF. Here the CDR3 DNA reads TGTGCCAGCAGTCCCTTCACTACTAGCGGGGGTAGCACAGATACGCAGTATTTT.

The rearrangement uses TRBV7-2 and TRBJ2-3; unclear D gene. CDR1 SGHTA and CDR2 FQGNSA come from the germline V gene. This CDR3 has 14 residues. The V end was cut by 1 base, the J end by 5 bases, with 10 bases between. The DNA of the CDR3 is TGTGCCAGCAGCTTAGGGGTATCCGTAGATACGCAGTATTTT. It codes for CASSLGVSVDTQYF.

CDR3 sequence: CASSRGFLGNQPQHF. Written as DNA, the CDR3 is TGTGCCAGTAGTAGGGGGTTCCTGGGCAATCAGCCCCAGCATTTT. This chain uses TRBV19 with TRBJ1-5, with D possibly being TRBD1 (5 bases). The V end lost 4 bases, the J end lost 2 bases, and 12 bases lay between the germline ends. The CDR3 length is 15 residues. Germline CDR1 reads LNHDA; CDR2 reads SQIVND (reference sequence).

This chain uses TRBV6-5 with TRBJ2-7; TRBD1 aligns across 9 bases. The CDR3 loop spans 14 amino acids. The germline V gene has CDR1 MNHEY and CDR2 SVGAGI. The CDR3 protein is CATLSGTGYNEQYF. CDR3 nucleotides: TGTGCAACCCTATCAGGGACAGGGTATAACGAGCAGTACTTC.

The CDR3 nucleotides read TGTGCCAGCAGTGTGCTAGCGGGGGGGCCGGGTTCCTATGAGCAGTTCTTC. Translating it yields CASSVLAGGPGSYEQFF. V and J are TRBV6-1 and TRBJ2-1; 12 nucleotides match TRBD2. The CDR3 has 17 residues. Germline CDR1 MNHNS, CDR2 SASEGT. V shed 4 bases, J shed 8 bases, and the junction held 12 bases outside the gene matches.

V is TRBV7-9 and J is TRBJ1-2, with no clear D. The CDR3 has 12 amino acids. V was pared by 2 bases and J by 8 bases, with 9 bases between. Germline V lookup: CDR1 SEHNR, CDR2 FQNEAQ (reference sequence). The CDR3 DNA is TGTGCCAGCAGCTTAAAGGGTGGGGGCTACACCTTC. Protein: CASSLKGGGYTF.

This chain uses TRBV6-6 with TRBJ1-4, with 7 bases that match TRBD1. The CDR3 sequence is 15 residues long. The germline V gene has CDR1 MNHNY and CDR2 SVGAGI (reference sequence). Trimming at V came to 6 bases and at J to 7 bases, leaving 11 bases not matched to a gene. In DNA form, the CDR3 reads TGTGCCAGCAGACCCCCGGGACAGAGGATTGAAAAACTGTTTTTT. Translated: CASRPPGQRIEKLFF.

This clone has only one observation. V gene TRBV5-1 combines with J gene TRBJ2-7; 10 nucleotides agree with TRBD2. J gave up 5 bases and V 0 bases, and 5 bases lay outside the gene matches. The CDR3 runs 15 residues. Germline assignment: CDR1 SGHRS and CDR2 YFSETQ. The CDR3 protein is CASSLAGSGGHEQYF. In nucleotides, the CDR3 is TGCGCCAGCAGCTTGGCCGGTAGCGGGGGGCACGAGCAGTACTTC. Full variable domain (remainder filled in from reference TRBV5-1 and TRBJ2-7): KAGVTQTPRYLIKTRGQQVTLSCSPISGHRSVSWYQQTPGQGLQFLFEYFSETQRNKGNFPGRFSGRQFSNSRSEMNVSTLELGDSALYLCASSLAGSGGHEQYFGPGTRLTVT.

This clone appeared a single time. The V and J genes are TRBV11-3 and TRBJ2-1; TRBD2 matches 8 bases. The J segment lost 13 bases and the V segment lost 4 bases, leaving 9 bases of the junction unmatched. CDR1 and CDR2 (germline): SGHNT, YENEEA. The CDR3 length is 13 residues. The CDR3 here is CASSSNSGDRQFF. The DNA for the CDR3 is TGTGCCAGCAGCTCGAATAGCGGGGATAGACAGTTCTTC. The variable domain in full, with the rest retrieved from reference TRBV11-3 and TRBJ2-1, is EAGVVQSPRYKIIEKKQPVAFWCNPISGHNTLYWYLQNLGQGPELLIRYENEEAVDDSQLPKDRFSAERLKGVDSTLKIQPAELGDSAVYLCASSSNSGDRQFFGPGTRLTVL.

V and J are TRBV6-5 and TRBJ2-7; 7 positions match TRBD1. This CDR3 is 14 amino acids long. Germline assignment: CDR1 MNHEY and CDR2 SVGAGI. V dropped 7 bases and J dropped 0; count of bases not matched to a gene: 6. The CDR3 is CASTADRPSYEQYF. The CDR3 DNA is TGTGCCAGCACCGCGGACAGGCCCTCCTACGAGCAGTACTTC.

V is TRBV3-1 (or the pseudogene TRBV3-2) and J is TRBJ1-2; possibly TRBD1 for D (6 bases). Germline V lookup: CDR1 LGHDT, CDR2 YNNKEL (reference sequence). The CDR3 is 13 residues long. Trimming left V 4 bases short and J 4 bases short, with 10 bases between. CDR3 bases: TGTGCCAGCAGCCCAGGGACATCCTATGGCTACACCTTC. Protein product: CASSPGTSYGYTF.

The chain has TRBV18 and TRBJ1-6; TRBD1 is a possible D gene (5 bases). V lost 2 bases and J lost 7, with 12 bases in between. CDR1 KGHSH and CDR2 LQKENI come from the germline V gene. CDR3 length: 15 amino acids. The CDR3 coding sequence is TGTGCCAGCTCACCAGCAGGGAGGCTAAATTCACCCCTCCACTTT. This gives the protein CASSPAGRLNSPLHF.

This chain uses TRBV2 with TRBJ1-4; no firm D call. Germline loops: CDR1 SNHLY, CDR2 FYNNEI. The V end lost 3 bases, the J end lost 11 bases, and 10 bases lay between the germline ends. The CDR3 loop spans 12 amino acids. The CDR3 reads CASSDGFGKLFF. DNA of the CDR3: TGTGCCAGCAGTGATGGGTTTGGTAAACTGTTTTTT.

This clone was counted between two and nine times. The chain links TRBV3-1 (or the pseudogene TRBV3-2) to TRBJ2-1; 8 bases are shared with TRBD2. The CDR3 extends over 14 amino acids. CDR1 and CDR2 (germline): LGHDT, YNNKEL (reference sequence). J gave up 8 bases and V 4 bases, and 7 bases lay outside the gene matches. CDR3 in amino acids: CASSPIVAGYEQFF. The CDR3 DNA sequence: TGTGCCAGCAGCCCCATTGTAGCGGGGTATGAGCAGTTCTTC.

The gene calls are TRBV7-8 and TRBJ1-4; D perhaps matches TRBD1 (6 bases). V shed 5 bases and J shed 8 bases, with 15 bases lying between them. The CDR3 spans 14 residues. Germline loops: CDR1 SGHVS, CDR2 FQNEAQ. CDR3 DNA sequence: TGTGCCAGCAGCCCATATGGGGGCAACGAAAAACTGTTTTTT. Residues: CASSPYGGNEKLFF. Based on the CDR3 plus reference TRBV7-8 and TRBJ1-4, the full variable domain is GAGVSQSPRYKVAKRGQDVALRCDPISGHVSLFWYQQALGQGPEFLTYFQNEAQLDKSGLPSDRFFAERPEGSVSTLKIQRTQQEDSAVYLCASSPYGGNEKLFFGSGTQLSVL.

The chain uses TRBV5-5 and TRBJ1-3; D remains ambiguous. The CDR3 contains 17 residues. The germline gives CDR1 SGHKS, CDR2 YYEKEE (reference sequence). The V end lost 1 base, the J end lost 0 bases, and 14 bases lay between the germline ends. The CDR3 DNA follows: TGTGCCAGCAGCTTGATACGGACGGGGATCTCTGGAAACACCATATATTTT. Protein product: CASSLIRTGISGNTIYF.

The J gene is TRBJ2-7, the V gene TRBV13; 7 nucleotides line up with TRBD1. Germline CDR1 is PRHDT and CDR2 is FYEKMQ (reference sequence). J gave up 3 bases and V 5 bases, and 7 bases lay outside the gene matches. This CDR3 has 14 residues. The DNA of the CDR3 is TGTGCCAGCAGCCGGGGACAGAATGACTACGAGCAGTACTTC. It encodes CASSRGQNDYEQYF.

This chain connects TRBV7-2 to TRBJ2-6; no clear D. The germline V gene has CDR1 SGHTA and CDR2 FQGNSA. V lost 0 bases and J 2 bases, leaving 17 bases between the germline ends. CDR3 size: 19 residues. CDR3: CASSLALWGFGTGANVLTF. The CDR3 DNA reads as TGTGCCAGCAGCTTAGCGTTATGGGGTTTTGGAACTGGGGCCAACGTCCTGACTTTC.

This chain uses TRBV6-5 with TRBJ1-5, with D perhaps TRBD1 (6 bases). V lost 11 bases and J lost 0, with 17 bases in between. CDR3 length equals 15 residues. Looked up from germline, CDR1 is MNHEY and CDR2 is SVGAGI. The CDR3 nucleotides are TGTGCCTCGGGACAAAGGCCCCATAGCAATCAGCCCCAGCATTTT. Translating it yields CASGQRPHSNQPQHF.

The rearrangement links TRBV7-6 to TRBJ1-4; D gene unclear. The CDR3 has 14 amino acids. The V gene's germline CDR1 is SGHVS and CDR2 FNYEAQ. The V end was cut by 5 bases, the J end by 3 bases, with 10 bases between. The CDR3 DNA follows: TGTGCCAGCAGCCGGACGGTGGCTAATGAAAAACTGTTTTTT. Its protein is CASSRTVANEKLFF. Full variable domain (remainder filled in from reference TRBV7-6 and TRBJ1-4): GAGVSQSPRYKVTKRGQDVALRCDPISGHVSLYWYRQALGQGPEFLTYFNYEAQQDKSGLPNDRFSAERPEGSISTLTIQRTEQRDSAMYRCASSRTVANEKLFFGSGTQLSVL.

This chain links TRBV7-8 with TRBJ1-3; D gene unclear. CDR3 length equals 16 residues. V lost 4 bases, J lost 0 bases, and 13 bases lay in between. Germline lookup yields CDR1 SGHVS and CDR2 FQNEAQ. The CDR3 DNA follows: TGTGCCAGCAGCTCGGCCGGAGCCTTCTCTGGAAACACCATATATTTT. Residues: CASSSAGAFSGNTIYF.

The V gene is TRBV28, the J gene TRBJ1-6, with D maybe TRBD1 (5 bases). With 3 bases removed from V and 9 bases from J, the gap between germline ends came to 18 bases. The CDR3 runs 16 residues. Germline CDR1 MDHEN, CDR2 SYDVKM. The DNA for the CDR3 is TGTGCCAGCAGTTTGTCAGGGATTCGAGACGGTTCACCCCTCCACTTT. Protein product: CASSLSGIRDGSPLHF.

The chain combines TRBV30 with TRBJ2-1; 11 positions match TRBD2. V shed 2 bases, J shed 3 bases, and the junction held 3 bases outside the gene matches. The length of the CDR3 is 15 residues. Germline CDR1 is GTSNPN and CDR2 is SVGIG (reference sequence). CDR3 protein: CAWSPGTSGYNEQFF. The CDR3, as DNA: TGTGCCTGGAGTCCCGGGACTAGCGGCTACAATGAGCAGTTCTTC. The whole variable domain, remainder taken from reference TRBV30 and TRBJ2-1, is SQTIHQWPATLVQPVGSPLSLECTVEGTSNPNLYWYRQAAGRGLQLLFYSVGIGQISSEVPQNLSASRPQDRQFILSSKKLLLSDSGFYLCAWSPGTSGYNEQFFGPGTRLTVL.

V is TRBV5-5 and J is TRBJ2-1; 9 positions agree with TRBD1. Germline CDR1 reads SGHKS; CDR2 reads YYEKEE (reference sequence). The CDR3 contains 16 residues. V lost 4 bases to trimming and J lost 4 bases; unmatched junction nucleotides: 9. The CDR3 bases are TGTGCCAGCAGCCCCGGGACAGGGTTAGCTTACAATGAGCAGTTCTTC. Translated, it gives CASSPGTGLAYNEQFF.

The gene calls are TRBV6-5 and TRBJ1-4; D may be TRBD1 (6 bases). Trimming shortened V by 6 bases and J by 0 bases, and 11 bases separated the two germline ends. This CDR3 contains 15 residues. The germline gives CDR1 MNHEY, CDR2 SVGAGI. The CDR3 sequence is CASSTGFPTNEKLFF. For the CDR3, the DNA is TGTGCCAGCAGCACAGGGTTCCCAACTAATGAAAAACTGTTTTTT.

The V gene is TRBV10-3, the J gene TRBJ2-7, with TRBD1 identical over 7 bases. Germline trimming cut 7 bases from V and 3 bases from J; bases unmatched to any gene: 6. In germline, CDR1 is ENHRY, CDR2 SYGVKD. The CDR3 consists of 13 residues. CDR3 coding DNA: TGTGCCATCAAGGGACAGAGTTACTACGAGCAGTACTTC. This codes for CAIKGQSYYEQYF.

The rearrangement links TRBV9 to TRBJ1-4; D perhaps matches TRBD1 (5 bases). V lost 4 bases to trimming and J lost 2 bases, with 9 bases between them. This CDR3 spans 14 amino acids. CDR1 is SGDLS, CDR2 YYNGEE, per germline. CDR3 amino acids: CASSSGGTNEKLFF. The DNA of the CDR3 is TGTGCCAGCAGCTCGGGGGGGACTAATGAAAAACTGTTTTTT. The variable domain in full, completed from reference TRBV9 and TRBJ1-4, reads DSGVTQTPKHLITATGQRVTLRCSPRSGDLSVYWYQQSLDQGLQFLIQYYNGEERAKGNILERFSAQQFPDLHSELNLSSLELGDSALYFCASSSGGTNEKLFFGSGTQLSVL.